This T cell receptor (beta chain) was retrieved from a study of neurological immune-mediated disorders. The CDR3 has 17 amino acids. V dropped 1 base and J dropped 0 bases, with 13 bases sitting between them. Germline CDR1 KGHSH, CDR2 LQKENI. 2 million unsorted PBMCs were stored in RNAlater at -80 °C before RNA extraction. TCRdb ran MiXCR on the 5' RACE reads and lists one entry per CDR3 protein. The data contain just over 95,000 distinct CDR3 sequences, 3.5% of them singletons. The sequencing sample was made of PBMCs. The sequence derives from a woman under 30 with multiple sclerosis. The J gene is TRBJ2-1, the V gene TRBV18; TRBD1 is a possible D gene (5 bases). The CDR3 DNA is TGTGCCAGCTCACCACTAACAGGAAAATTCTCCTACAATGAGCAGTTCTTC. It is translated as CASSPLTGKFSYNEQFF. The whole variable domain, remainder taken from reference TRBV18 and TRBJ2-1, is NAGVMQNPRHLVRRRGQEARLRCSPMKGHSHVYWYRQLPEEGLKFMVYLQKENIIDESGMPKERFSAEFPKEGPSILRIQQVVRGDSAAYFCASSPLTGKFSYNEQFFGPGTRLTVL.